This TCR beta chain derives from a study of vaccination and CD4 T cells after COVID-19. Stated treatment: approximately 10-day PBMC culture with coronavirus spike peptide pools or control peptides (ViraFEST assay). TCRs were sequenced by ViraFEST after antigen-specific T cells had been expanded with peptide pools. Once cultured less than 13 days, CD4+ T cells underwent isolation by negative selection. General study points: It was found that, in convalescent patients, 304 of 307 vaccine-specific clones were spike mono-reactive.

There are 16 residues in the CDR3. The V and J ends lost 5 bases and 1 base, in that order; junction bases with no gene match: 5. CDR1 is LNHDA, CDR2 SQIVND, per germline (reference sequence). Sequence data for DNA of cultured CD4+ T cells were generated by the Oncomine TCR Beta short-read assay. CD4+ T cells were cultured, and genomic DNA was extracted from them. TCRdb analysed the PCR reads with MiXCR anew, one entry per CDR3 protein. The repertoire consists of some 11,000 distinct CDR3 sequences, with roughly 82% occurring once and the leading ten covering around 18%. Notes on this clonotype: Its target is unknown.

Material: CD4+ T cells from blood, cultured in vitro. The V and J genes are TRBV19 and TRBJ1-5; 10 bases line up with TRBD1. The TCR comes from a human donor who had recovered from COVID-19. The CDR3 DNA is TGTGCCAGTAGTGCGGGACAGGGGAGAAGCAATCAGCCCCAGCATTTT. Its protein is CASSAGQGRSNQPQHF.